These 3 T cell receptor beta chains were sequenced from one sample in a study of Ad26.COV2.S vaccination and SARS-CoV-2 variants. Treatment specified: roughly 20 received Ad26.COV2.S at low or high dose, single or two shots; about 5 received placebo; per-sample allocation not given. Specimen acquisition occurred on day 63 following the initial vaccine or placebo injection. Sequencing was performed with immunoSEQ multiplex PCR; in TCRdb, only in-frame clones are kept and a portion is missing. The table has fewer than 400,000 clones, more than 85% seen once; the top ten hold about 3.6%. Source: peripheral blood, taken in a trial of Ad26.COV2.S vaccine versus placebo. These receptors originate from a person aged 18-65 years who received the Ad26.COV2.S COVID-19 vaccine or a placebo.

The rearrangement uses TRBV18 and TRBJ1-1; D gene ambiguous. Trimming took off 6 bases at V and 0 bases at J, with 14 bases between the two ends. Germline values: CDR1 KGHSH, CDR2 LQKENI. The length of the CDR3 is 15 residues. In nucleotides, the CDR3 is TGTGCCAGCTCCCGCGAGGAGAGCCTGAACACTGAAGCTTTCTTT. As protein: CASSREESLNTEAFF.

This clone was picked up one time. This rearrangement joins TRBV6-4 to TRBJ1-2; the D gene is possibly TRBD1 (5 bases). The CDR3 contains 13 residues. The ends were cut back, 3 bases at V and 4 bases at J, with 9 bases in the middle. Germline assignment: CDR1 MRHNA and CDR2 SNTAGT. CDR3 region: CASSDLGTYGYTF. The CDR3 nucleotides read TGTGCCAGCAGTGATTTAGGGACCTATGGCTACACCTTC.

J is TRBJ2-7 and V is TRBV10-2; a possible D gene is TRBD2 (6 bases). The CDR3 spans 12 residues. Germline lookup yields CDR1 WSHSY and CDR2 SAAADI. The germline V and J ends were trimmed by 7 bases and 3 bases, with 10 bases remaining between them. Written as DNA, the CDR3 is TGCGCCAGCACCGACGGGGGCTACGAGCAGTACTTC. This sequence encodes CASTDGGYEQYF.